This entry concerns a single T cell receptor beta chain. Its antigen is still unknown. The same CDR3 is also encoded by other DNA sequences in this sample. Sequenced by immunoSEQ multiplex PCR; TCRdb stores in-frame clones only, minus some. Among about 2.3 million clones, about nine tenths were seen once, and the ten largest hold about 0.36%. The data derive from a study of shared clonotypes between healthy human individuals. Points from the study as a whole: Sorted-subset sequencing was shown by rarefaction to be incomplete despite large depth. Estimated richness was generally greater in naive than memory subsets. A few donors had roughly 5.2% of their naive CD4 clonotypes in common.

The sample consisted of naive CD4+ T cells from PBMCs. Sample subset: CD45RA+ positively selected. The source of this sequence is a man between 18 and 35 years old in good health. Some clones in this sample may be carry-over from other donors' samples.

The CDR3 DNA follows: TGCAGTGCTAGCCCGACAGATACGCAGTATTTT. It translates to CSASPTDTQYF. The chain employs TRBV20-1 and TRBJ2-3; D call uncertain. The ends were cut back, 3 bases at V and 3 bases at J, with 4 bases in the middle. This CDR3 is 11 amino acids long. Per germline, CDR1 DFQATT and CDR2 SNEGSKA (reference sequence).